A single sample gave rise to the 8 T cell receptor beta chains below, sequenced in a study of patients and donors after allogeneic stem cell transplantation. MiXCR, run by TCRdb on the RT-PCR reads, gives a single entry per CDR3 protein. Here the sample spans about 150,000 distinct CDR3 sequences, roughly two fifths being singletons. The sample taken for sequencing was blood, either unsorted or a sorted T cell fraction (not recorded which). The receptors stem from a human donor who was either an allogeneic HSCT recipient or a stem cell or donor lymphocyte infusion donor (not recorded which). It is not recorded whose cells these are; they may come from a transplant donor.

This clonotype was detected many times. V gene TRBV29-1 combines with J gene TRBJ2-1; 7 nucleotides agree with TRBD1. V dropped 6 bases and J dropped 5; count of bases not matched to a gene: 7. The germline V gene has CDR1 SQVTM and CDR2 ANQGSEA. The CDR3 is made up of 13 amino acids. The CDR3 DNA sequence: TGCAGCGTAGCGCTGACAGGGAACAATGAGCAGTTCTTC. Translation: CSVALTGNNEQFF.

V gene TRBV6-5 combines with J gene TRBJ1-5; D gene ambiguous. The V gene's germline CDR1 is MNHEY and CDR2 SVGAGI. Trimming left V 6 bases short and J 4 bases short, with 10 bases between. The CDR3 loop spans 13 amino acids. The CDR3 coding sequence is TGTGCCAGCAGGTATAAAGGAAATCAGCCCCAGCATTTT. Residues: CASRYKGNQPQHF.

This clonotype has more than one count but fewer than ten. The gene calls are TRBV15 and TRBJ2-1, with 9 nucleotides matching TRBD2. The J segment lost 2 bases and the V segment lost 1 base, leaving 0 bases of the junction unmatched. The V gene's germline CDR1 is LNHNV and CDR2 YYDKDF (reference sequence). The CDR3 covers 15 residues. CDR3 protein: CATSRASGAYNEQFF. CDR3 DNA: TGTGCCACCAGCAGAGCTAGCGGGGCCTACAATGAGCAGTTCTTC.

The chain joins TRBV6-1 to TRBJ1-3, with no clear D. The CDR3 extends over 15 amino acids. Germline-derived CDR1 and CDR2 are MNHNS and SASEGT. Trimming took off 3 bases at V and 2 bases at J, with 11 bases between the two ends. The CDR3 coding sequence is TGTGCCAGCAGTGAGAACGGCTGGCCTGGAAACACCATATATTTT. This codes for CASSENGWPGNTIYF.

The gene calls are TRBV29-1 and TRBJ1-5; D may be TRBD1 (6 bases). Germline-derived CDR1 and CDR2 are SQVTM and ANQGSEA. The CDR3 runs 13 residues. V was clipped by 6 bases and J by 6 bases, with 15 bases between them. The CDR3 DNA reads TGCAGCGTCGCTACAGGGATAGGTCAGCCCCAGCATTTT. Its protein product is CSVATGIGQPQHF.

This clonotype was seen more than once but under ten times. V gene TRBV5-1 combines with J gene TRBJ1-2; TRBD1 might be the D (6 bases). Trimming removed 0 bases from V and 4 bases from J, with 13 bases in between. Germline V lookup: CDR1 SGHRS, CDR2 YFSETQ. The CDR3 is 15 amino acids. This CDR3 is CASSLAGATGYGYTF. In DNA form, the CDR3 reads TGCGCCAGCAGCTTGGCAGGGGCTACGGGCTATGGCTACACCTTC.

This clonotype occurred many times. The chain combines TRBV7-9 with TRBJ1-5; D gene uncertain. Deletions cut 6 bases from V and 3 bases from J, with 9 bases between. CDR1 and CDR2 from the germline V gene are SEHNR and FQNEAQ (reference sequence). The CDR3 runs to 13 residues. CDR3 nucleotides: TGTGCCAGCAGGGCATCCGACAATCAGCCCCAGCATTTT. It codes for CASRASDNQPQHF.

V usage is TRBV5-5 and J usage is TRBJ2-5; D is perhaps TRBD1 (5 bases). Trimming pared 4 bases from V and 5 bases from J, leaving 15 bases between. CDR1 and CDR2 from the germline V gene are SGHKS and YYEKEE (reference sequence). There are 14 residues in the CDR3. In DNA form, the CDR3 reads TGTGCCAGCAGCGACTCCCAGGGTAGGGAGACCCAGTACTTC. It codes for CASSDSQGRETQYF. The full variable domain, its missing parts supplied by reference TRBV5-5 and TRBJ2-5, is DAGVTQSPTHLIKTRGQQVTLRCSPISGHKSVSWYQQVLGQGPQFIFQYYEKEERGRGNFPDRFSARQFPNYSSELNVNALLLGDSALYLCASSDSQGRETQYFGPGTRLLVL.